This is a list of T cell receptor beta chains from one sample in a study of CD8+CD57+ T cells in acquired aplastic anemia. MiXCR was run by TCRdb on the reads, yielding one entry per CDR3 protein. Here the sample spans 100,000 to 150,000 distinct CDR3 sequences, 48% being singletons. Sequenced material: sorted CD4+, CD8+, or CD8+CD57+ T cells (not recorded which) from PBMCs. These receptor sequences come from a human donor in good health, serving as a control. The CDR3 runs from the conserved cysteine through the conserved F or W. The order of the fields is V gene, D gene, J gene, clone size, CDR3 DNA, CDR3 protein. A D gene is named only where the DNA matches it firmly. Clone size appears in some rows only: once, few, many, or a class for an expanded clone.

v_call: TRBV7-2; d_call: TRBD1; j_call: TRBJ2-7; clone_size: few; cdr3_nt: TGTGCCAGCAGCTCCTCCGGGACAGGGAGGTACGAGCAGTACTTC; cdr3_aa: CASSSSGTGRYEQYF
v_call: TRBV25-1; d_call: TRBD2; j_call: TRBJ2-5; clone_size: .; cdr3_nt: TGTGCCACCCATGCGACTAGCGGGGGAGAAGAGACCCAGTACTTC; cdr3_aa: CATHATSGGEETQYF
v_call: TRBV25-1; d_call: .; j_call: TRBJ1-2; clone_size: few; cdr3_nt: TGTGCCAGCAGTGATTTTAACTGGGACCCATCTGCTGGCTACACCTTC; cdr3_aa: CASSDFNWDPSAGYTF
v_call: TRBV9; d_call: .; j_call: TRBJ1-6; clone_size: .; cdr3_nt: TGTGCCAGCAGCGTAGTACAGACTAATTCACCCCTCCACTTT; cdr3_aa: CASSVVQTNSPLHF
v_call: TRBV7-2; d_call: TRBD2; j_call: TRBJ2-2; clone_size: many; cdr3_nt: TGTGCCAGCACCCGCGGGGGGAGAAGGACCGGGGAGCTGTTTTTT; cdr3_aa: CASTRGGRRTGELFF
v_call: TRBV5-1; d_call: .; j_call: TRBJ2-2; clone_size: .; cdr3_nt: TGCCCCAGCCGCACCGGACAGTTCGGCGGGGAGCTGTTTTTT; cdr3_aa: CPSRTGQFGGELFF
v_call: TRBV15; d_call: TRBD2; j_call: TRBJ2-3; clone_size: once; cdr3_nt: TGTGCCACCAGCAGAGATTCAGGACTAGGGACAGATACGCAGTATTTT; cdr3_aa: CATSRDSGLGTDTQYF
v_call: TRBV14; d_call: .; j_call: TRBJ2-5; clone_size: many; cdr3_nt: TGTGCCAGCAGCCCCCAACTCGAAGAGACCCAGTACTTC; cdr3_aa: CASSPQLEETQYF
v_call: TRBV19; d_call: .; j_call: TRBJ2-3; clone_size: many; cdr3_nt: TGTGCCAGTAGTAGTTACGGGGGCACAGATACGCAGTATTTT; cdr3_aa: CASSSYGGTDTQYF
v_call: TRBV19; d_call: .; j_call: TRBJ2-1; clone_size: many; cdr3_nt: TGTGCCAGTACCCCCTCGGGGAGGGGGCGGTATAATGAGCAGTTCTTC; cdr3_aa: CASTPSGRGRYNEQFF
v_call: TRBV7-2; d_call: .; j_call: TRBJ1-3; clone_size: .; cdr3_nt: TGTGCCAGCAGCTTGACCCCCCCCCCAAACACCATATATTTT; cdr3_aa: CASSLTPPPNTIYF
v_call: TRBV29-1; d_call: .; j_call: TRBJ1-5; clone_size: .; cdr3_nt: TGCAGCGTTGAAGGGGGGGGATTGGGCAATCAGCCCCAGCATTTT; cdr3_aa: CSVEGGGLGNQPQHF
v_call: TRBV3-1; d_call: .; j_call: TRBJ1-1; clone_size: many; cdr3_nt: TGTGCCAGCAGCCCCCTTAGAGCCACTGAAGCTTTCTTT; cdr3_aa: CASSPLRATEAFF
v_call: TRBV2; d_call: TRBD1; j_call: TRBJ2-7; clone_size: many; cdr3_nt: TGTGCCAGCAGTCACAGGGGAGAGTACGAGCAGTACTTC; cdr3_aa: CASSHRGEYEQYF
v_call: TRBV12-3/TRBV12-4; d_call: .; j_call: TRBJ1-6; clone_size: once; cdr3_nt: TGTGCCAGCAGATCATATCAGGATAATTCACCCCTCCACTTT; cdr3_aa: CASRSYQDNSPLHF
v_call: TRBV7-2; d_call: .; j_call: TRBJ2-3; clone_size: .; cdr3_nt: TGTGCCAGCAGCTTAGAGTACACAGATACGCAGTATTTT; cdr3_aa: CASSLEYTDTQYF
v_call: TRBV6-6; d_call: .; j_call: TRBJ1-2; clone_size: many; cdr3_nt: TGTGCCAGCAGCTCTGTCGGGGGGGTAATGATTGACGGCTACACCTTC; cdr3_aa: CASSSVGGVMIDGYTF
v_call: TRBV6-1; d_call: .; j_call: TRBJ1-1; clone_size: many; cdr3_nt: TGTGCCAGCAGTGAAGAAGGGGCTTTCTTT; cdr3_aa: CASSEEGAFF
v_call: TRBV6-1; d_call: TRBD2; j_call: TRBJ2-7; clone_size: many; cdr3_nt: TGTGCCAGTGGACTAGCGGGGGGTAGCTCCTACGAGCAGTACTTC; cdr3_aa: CASGLAGGSSYEQYF
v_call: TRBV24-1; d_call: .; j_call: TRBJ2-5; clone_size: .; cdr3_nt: TGTGCCATCAGCCAGGGAGGGGGGACCAAGTACTTC; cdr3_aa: CAISQGGGTKYF
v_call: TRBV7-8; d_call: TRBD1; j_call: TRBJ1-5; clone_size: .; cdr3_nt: TGTGCCAGCAGCTTAGGAGGGGGACAGGGGATTCAGCCCCAGCATTTT; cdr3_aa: CASSLGGGQGIQPQHF
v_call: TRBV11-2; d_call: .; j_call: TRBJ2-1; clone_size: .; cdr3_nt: TGTGCCAGCAGCCTCGAGTGGTTGGCTTACAATGAGCAGTTCTTC; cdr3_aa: CASSLEWLAYNEQFF
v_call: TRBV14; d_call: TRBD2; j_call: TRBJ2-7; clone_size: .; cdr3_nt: TGTGCCAGCAGCCAAGGACTAGCGGGGGGACGATCCTACGAGCAGTACTTC; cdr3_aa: CASSQGLAGGRSYEQYF
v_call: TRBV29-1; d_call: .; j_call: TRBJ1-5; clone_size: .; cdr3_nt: TGCAGTGCCCCGTGGGGGCGCAATCAGCCCCAGCATTTT; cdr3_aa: CSAPWGRNQPQHF
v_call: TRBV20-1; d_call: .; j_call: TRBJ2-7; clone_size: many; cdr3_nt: TGCAGTGCTATTCGGGTTTCCTACGAGCAGTACTTC; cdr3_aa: CSAIRVSYEQYF
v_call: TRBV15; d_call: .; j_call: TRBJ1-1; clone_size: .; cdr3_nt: TGTGCCACCAGCATGATGGGGGGCACTGAAGCTTTCTTT; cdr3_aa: CATSMMGGTEAFF
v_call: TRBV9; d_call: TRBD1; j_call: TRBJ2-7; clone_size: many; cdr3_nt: TGTGCCAGCAGCGGATGGACAGGGAATGGGGTCTCCTACGAGCAGTACTTC; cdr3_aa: CASSGWTGNGVSYEQYF
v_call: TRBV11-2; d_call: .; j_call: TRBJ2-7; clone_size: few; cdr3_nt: TGTGCCAGCAGCGCGGCGGGCCCTTCTTACTACGAGCAGTACTTC; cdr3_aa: CASSAAGPSYYEQYF
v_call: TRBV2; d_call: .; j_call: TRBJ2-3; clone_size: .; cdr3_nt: TGTGCCAGCAGTGAAAAGTTGCTAGATACGCGGTATTTT; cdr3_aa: CASSEKLLDTRYF
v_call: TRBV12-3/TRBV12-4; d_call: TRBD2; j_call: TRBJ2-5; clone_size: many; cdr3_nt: TGTGCCAGCAGTTTTACCCCTAGCGGGGCCAAAAAGACCCAGTACTTC; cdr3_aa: CASSFTPSGAKKTQYF